This is a list of T cell receptor beta chains from one sample in a study of blood T cell repertoires in COVID-19. Generated by immunoSEQ multiplex PCR, the TCRdb table keeps only in-frame clones and is missing some. Of around 260,000 clones detected, 91% appear once; the ten largest clones hold around 2.2%. Sequencing input: peripheral blood. The receptors were sampled from a woman in her 30s with COVID-19, enrolled during active disease. Each CDR3 is given with its conserved first and last residue. D genes are given only for firm matches. Only part of the rows carry a size: once, few, many, or a class if the clone is expanded.

>TRBJ1-1|TRBV11-2|.|TRBD1
CASSFYRGSTEAFF
TGTGCCAGCAGCTTCTACAGGGGAAGCACTGAAGCTTTCTTT
>TRBJ1-6|TRBV3-1/TRBV3-2|.|.
CASSHRDYNSPLHF
TGTGCCAGCAGCCACAGGGACTATAATTCACCCCTCCACTTT
>TRBJ1-4|TRBV2|.|TRBD1
CASRRQGDEKLFF
TGTGCCAGCCGACGACAGGGGGATGAAAAACTGTTTTTT
>TRBJ1-4|TRBV11-2|.|.
CASSLGREKLFF
TGTGCCAGCAGCTTAGGGCGGGAAAAACTGTTTTTT
>TRBJ1-1|TRBV11-3|.|.
CASSLGQNTEAFF
TGTGCCAGCAGCTTAGGACAGAACACTGAAGCTTTCTTT
>TRBJ1-1|TRBV18|.|TRBD1
CASSPTGPEAFF
TGTGCCAGCTCACCGACAGGGCCTGAAGCTTTCTTT
>TRBJ2-1|TRBV19|.|.
CASSLKGGLNEQFF
TGTGCCAGTTCTCTAAAGGGGGGGCTGAATGAGCAGTTCTTC
>TRBJ2-5|TRBV5-1|.|.
CASKGGGPGETQYF
TGCGCCAGCAAGGGGGGAGGGCCAGGGGAGACCCAGTACTTC
>TRBJ1-1|TRBV30|.|TRBD1
CAWSRTGGTEAFF
TGTGCCTGGAGCCGGACAGGGGGAACTGAAGCTTTCTTT
>TRBJ1-2|TRBV5-6|.|.
CASSLDSFGYTF
TGTGCCAGCAGCTTGGATTCCTTTGGCTACACCTTC
>TRBJ2-7|TRBV7-9|few|TRBD1
CASSPRTGEYEQYF
TGTGCCAGCAGCCCACGGACAGGGGAGTACGAGCAGTACTTC
>TRBJ1-2|TRBV2|once|TRBD1
CASSERTGAYGYTF
TGTGCCAGCAGTGAAAGGACAGGGGCCTATGGCTACACCTTC
>TRBJ1-2|TRBV29-1|.|.
CSVYYNYGYTF
TGCAGCGTTTACTACAACTATGGCTACACCTTC
>TRBJ1-1|TRBV27|.|.
CASSLGPMNTEAFF
TGTGCCAGCAGTTTAGGGCCCATGAACACTGAAGCTTTCTTT
>TRBJ1-5|TRBV2|.|.
CASSVNGDNQPQHF
TGTGCCAGCAGTGTGAACGGGGACAATCAGCCCCAGCATTTT
>TRBJ1-1|TRBV11-2|once|.
CASRGQNTEAFF
TGTGCCAGCCGCGGACAGAACACTGAAGCTTTCTTT
>TRBJ2-2|TRBV5-4|once|.
CASSLNILNTGELFF
TGTGCCAGCAGCTTAAACATCTTAAACACCGGGGAGCTGTTTTTT
>TRBJ2-1|TRBV11-3|.|TRBD1
CASSQERGQGLGEQFF
TGTGCCAGCAGCCAAGAGAGGGGACAGGGTTTGGGCGAGCAGTTCTTC
>TRBJ2-1|TRBV5-3|.|TRBD2
CARSPSFGCVREGKANYNEQFF
TGTGCCAGAAGCCCATCTTTTGGTTGTGTGCGGGAGGGAAAGGCCAACTACAATGAGCAGTTCTTC
>TRBJ2-3|TRBV24-1|.|TRBD2
CATSDPAYGASGRSVVADTQYF
TGTGCCACCAGTGACCCGGCTTATGGGGCTAGCGGGAGAAGTGTGGTAGCAGATACGCAGTATTTT
>TRBJ1-4|TRBV3-1/TRBV3-2|.|.
CASSWSQGEKLFF
TGTGCCAGCAGTTGGTCTCAGGGGGAAAAACTGTTTTTT
>TRBJ2-5|TRBV29-1|.|TRBD1
CSVEGTEETQYF
TGCAGCGTTGAGGGGACAGAAGAGACCCAGTACTTC
>TRBJ2-7|TRBV19|once|.
CASSPGRGPFGGLYEQYF
TGTGCCAGTAGTCCCGGCAGGGGACCCTTCGGGGGGCTCTACGAGCAGTACTTC
>TRBJ1-3|TRBV19|once|.
CASTHRDRGNTIYF
TGTGCCAGTACCCACAGGGATCGCGGAAACACCATATATTTT
>TRBJ1-1|TRBV2|.|.
CATETDMNTEAFF
TGTGCCACAGAGACAGACATGAACACTGAAGCTTTCTTT
>TRBJ2-3|TRBV24-1|.|.
CATSDPTERTDTQYF
TGTGCCACCAGTGACCCTACGGAGCGGACAGATACGCAGTATTTT
>TRBJ2-5|TRBV2|.|.
CASSELGTQYF
TGTGCCAGCAGTGAACTCGGGACCCAGTACTTC
>TRBJ1-1|TRBV12-3/TRBV12-4|.|TRBD1
CASSDRGNTEAFF
TGTGCCAGCAGCGACAGGGGGAACACTGAAGCTTTCTTT
>TRBJ1-1|TRBV29-1|.|.
CSVASRGSEAFF
TGCAGCGTCGCGTCCCGAGGCTCTGAAGCTTTCTTT
>TRBJ2-7|TRBV6-5|once|.
CASHARSYEQYF
TGTGCCAGCCATGCGAGGTCCTACGAGCAGTACTTC
>TRBJ2-7|TRBV7-9|.|TRBD2
CASSLGKGLAGTYEQYF
TGTGCCAGCAGCTTAGGGAAAGGACTAGCGGGGACGTACGAGCAGTACTTC
>TRBJ1-4|TRBV25-1|.|TRBD1
CASSELAGGNEKLFF
TGTGCCAGCAGTGAATTAGCAGGGGGGAATGAAAAACTGTTTTTT
>TRBJ2-7|TRBV15|.|TRBD2
CATSRDPLAGVRYEQYF
TGTGCCACCAGCAGAGACCCCCTAGCGGGAGTTCGCTACGAGCAGTACTTC
>TRBJ1-3|TRBV10-3|once|TRBD1
CAIRGDRGRSGNTIYF
TGTGCCATCAGAGGGGACAGGGGGCGTTCTGGAAACACCATATATTTT
>TRBJ1-1|TRBV25-1|once|TRBD1
CASSADRGGTEAFF
TGTGCCAGCAGTGCGGACAGGGGGGGGACTGAAGCTTTCTTT
>TRBJ2-1|TRBV5-4|.|.
CASSLVRNTGSEQFF
TGTGCCAGCAGCTTGGTTAGAAACACAGGGAGTGAGCAGTTCTTC
>TRBJ1-4|TRBV5-3|.|TRBD1
CARSSTTRAHRDRGEEKLFF
TGTGCCAGAAGCTCCACTACGAGAGCACACCGGGACAGGGGAGAGGAAAAACTGTTTTTT
>TRBJ2-3|TRBV7-9|.|TRBD2
CASSRLAGGVDTQYF
TGTGCCAGCAGCCGACTAGCGGGAGGTGTGGATACGCAGTATTTT
>TRBJ2-1|TRBV10-2|.|TRBD1
CATDPTGTGGLVYNEQFF
TGCGCCACCGACCCAACCGGGACAGGGGGACTAGTTTACAATGAGCAGTTCTTC
>TRBJ2-7|TRBV5-1|.|.
CASSGQGSSYEQYF
TGCGCCAGCAGCGGGCAGGGTAGCTCCTACGAGCAGTACTTC
>TRBJ2-1|TRBV5-1|.|TRBD1
CASSWGQGGREQFF
TGCGCCAGCAGCTGGGGACAGGGAGGGCGGGAGCAGTTCTTC
>TRBJ2-7|TRBV7-2|.|TRBD2
CASSLTSGSYEQYF
TGTGCCAGCAGCTTGACTAGCGGGAGTTACGAGCAGTACTTC
>TRBJ2-7|TRBV13|.|TRBD1
CASSFTGTARYEQYF
TGTGCCAGCAGCTTTACCGGGACAGCTCGATACGAGCAGTACTTC
>TRBJ1-6|TRBV11-2|.|TRBD1
CASSTQGQDNSPLHF
TGTGCCAGCAGCACCCAGGGACAGGATAATTCACCCCTCCACTTT
>TRBJ1-1|TRBV19|.|.
CASSIGVGGNTEAFF
TGTGCCAGTAGTATTGGGGTCGGGGGGAACACTGAAGCTTTCTTT
>TRBJ1-1|TRBV2|.|TRBD1
CASSPSSGGNTEAFF
TGTGCCAGCAGTCCGAGTTCAGGGGGGAACACTGAAGCTTTCTTT
>TRBJ1-1|TRBV5-4|once|.
CASSRGSWNTEAFF
TGTGCCAGCAGCCGGGGGTCTTGGAACACTGAAGCTTTCTTT
>TRBJ1-2|TRBV5-5|.|.
CASSNPTQTGIAIGYTF
TGTGCCAGCAGCAACCCCACACAGACAGGAATCGCGATTGGCTACACCTTC
>TRBJ1-1|TRBV28|.|TRBD1
CASTSTGGPRDTEAFF
TGTGCCAGCACCTCTACAGGGGGCCCTAGGGACACTGAAGCTTTCTTT
>TRBJ1-4|TRBV5-5|once|TRBD1
CASSQGQGRGANEKLFF
TGTGCCAGCAGCCAAGGACAGGGGCGAGGAGCTAATGAAAAACTGTTTTTT
>TRBJ1-2|TRBV5-6|.|.
CASSFSARGRDSYGYTF
TGTGCCAGCAGCTTCTCGGCCAGGGGCCGCGATTCCTATGGCTACACCTTC
>TRBJ2-7|TRBV4-1|.|.
CASSLGQGGTYEQYF
TGCGCCAGCAGCCTCGGACAGGGAGGGACCTACGAGCAGTACTTC
>TRBJ1-2|TRBV5-1|.|.
CASSLVQSAAGGYTF
TGCGCCAGCAGCTTGGTTCAGTCGGCGGCCGGAGGCTACACCTTC
>TRBJ1-6|TRBV6-6|.|.
CASSYSILTENSPLHF
TGTGCCAGCAGTTACTCGATTTTGACAGAGAATTCACCCCTCCACTTT
>TRBJ1-2|TRBV6-5|.|.
CASSYSKWRANYGYTF
TGTGCCAGCAGTTACTCGAAGTGGAGGGCTAACTATGGCTACACCTTC